This TCR beta chain derives from a study of neoadjuvant nivolumab and ipilimumab in lung cancer. Sequencing used immunoSEQ multiplex PCR; TCRdb keeps in-frame clones, though not all of them. This table has roughly 4,000 clones, 85% to 90% appearing once. The V and J ends lost 3 bases and 4 bases, in that order; junction bases with no gene match: 11. CDR1 is SGHNT, CDR2 YYREEE, per germline (reference sequence). The CDR3 contains 17 residues. The sample here was adjacent normal lung tissue, taken after neoadjuvant nivolumab, alone or with ipilimumab, at or shortly before surgery. This sequence joins TRBV5-4 and TRBJ2-1; 9 nucleotides align to TRBD2. The sequence came from an adult with non-small cell lung cancer. CDR3: CASSSGREGLGYNEQFF. The CDR3 nucleotides are TGTGCCAGCAGCTCCGGGCGGGAGGGCCTTGGGTACAATGAGCAGTTCTTC.